One sample yielded the 26 T cell receptor beta chains listed below, sequenced in a study of identical twins. TCRdb passed the 5' RACE reads through MiXCR, listing each CDR3 protein once. Counted here are some 300,000 distinct CDR3 sequences, over 9% occurring once; the ten biggest clones make up around 7.8%. This same sample was also taken into another study, of yellow fever vaccine responses in identical twins.

The sample comprised CD8+ T cells sorted from blood. The receptors stem from a woman aged 18-29 years in good health.

This clonotype was recorded at least ten times. This chain uses TRBV12-3 or TRBV12-4 with TRBJ2-1, with 9 bases aligning to TRBD1. The J segment lost 7 bases and the V segment lost 0 bases, leaving 4 bases of the junction unmatched. CDR3 length: 15 residues. CDR3 DNA sequence: TGTGCCAGCAGTTTAGCCGGGACAGGGAGGAATGAGCAGTTCTTC. The encoded protein is CASSLAGTGRNEQFF.

The rearrangement joins TRBV19 to TRBJ2-1, with unresolved D. V shed 6 bases and J shed 0 bases, with 12 bases lying between them. The CDR3 is 15 amino acids. Per germline, CDR1 LNHDA and CDR2 SQIVND (reference sequence). CDR3 region: CASSHRENSYNEQFF. In DNA, the CDR3 is TGTGCCAGTAGCCACAGAGAAAACTCCTACAATGAGCAGTTCTTC.

This clonotype appeared many times. This rearrangement joins TRBV27 to TRBJ2-1; 10 positions match TRBD2. With 8 bases clipped from V and 0 bases from J, the junction kept 1 base outside the gene matches. Germline V CDR1 and CDR2: MNHEY, SMNVEV (reference sequence). The length of the CDR3 is 14 residues. CDR3 sequence (DNA): TGTGCCAGCGCTAGCGGGAGCTCCTACAATGAGCAGTTCTTC. This translates into CASASGSSYNEQFF.

The gene calls are TRBV12-3 or TRBV12-4 and TRBJ2-7; D is perhaps TRBD1 (6 bases). The V gene lost 2 bases and the J gene lost 4 bases, with 15 bases spanning the gap. This CDR3 comprises 15 residues. In nucleotides, the CDR3 is TGTGCCAGCAGTTTACAAGGGGGAAAGGTGTACGAGCAGTACTTC. Translation gives CASSLQGGKVYEQYF.

The sample holds a few counts of this clonotype. The CDR3 sequence is CASSPGGGPEAFF. The CDR3 region has the DNA TGTGCCAGCAGTCCCGGTGGGGGGCCTGAAGCTTTCTTT. The chain recombines TRBV7-3 with TRBJ1-1; TRBD1 might be the D (6 bases). Germline values: CDR1 SGHTA, CDR2 FQGTGA. The CDR3 covers 13 residues. V lost 6 bases to trimming and J lost 6 bases, with 14 bases between them.

This rearrangement joins TRBV7-9 to TRBJ2-1; TRBD2 might be the D (5 bases). V was shortened by 7 bases and J by 1 base, with 17 bases between the two germline ends. Germline assignment: CDR1 SEHNR and CDR2 FQNEAQ (reference sequence). CDR3 length equals 16 residues. The CDR3, as DNA: TGTGCCAGCAACCCCCCCGGGGAGACGTCCTACAATGAGCAGTTCTTC. Its protein is CASNPPGETSYNEQFF.

This clonotype was seen a handful of times. The chain recombines TRBV2 with TRBJ2-7; D is unresolved. Trimming shortened V by 5 bases and J by 5 bases, and 13 bases separated the two germline ends. Germline values: CDR1 SNHLY, CDR2 FYNNEI. The length of the CDR3 is 13 residues. The CDR3 DNA reads as TGTGCCAGCAGTCCTACCACGCGCGACGAGCAGTACGTC. Its translation: CASSPTTRDEQYV.

The gene calls are TRBV24-1 and TRBJ1-2; TRBD1 matches 8 bases. The junction had 2 bases not matched to a gene; V was cut back by 3 bases and J by 3 bases. CDR3 length: 14 amino acids. CDR1 is KGHDR, CDR2 SFDVKD, per germline. The CDR3 bases are TGTGCCACCAGTGATCCGACAGGGGACTATGGCTACACCTTC. Translated, it gives CATSDPTGDYGYTF.

At least ten counts were recorded for this clonotype. The J gene is TRBJ2-3, the V gene TRBV29-1; D remains ambiguous. The V end lost 0 bases, the J end lost 7 bases, and 5 bases lay between the germline ends. This CDR3 region has 11 residues. The germline CDR1 and CDR2 sequences are SQVTM and ANQGSEA. The CDR3 DNA reads as TGCAGCGTTGAAGAATTTTATACGCAGTATTTT. Translation: CSVEEFYTQYF.

This chain joins TRBV15 and TRBJ2-1; D is unclear. Trimming took 3 bases from V and 5 from J, leaving 8 bases between them. Germline CDR1 reads LNHNV; CDR2 reads YYDKDF (reference sequence). CDR3 length: 13 residues. The CDR3 nucleotides read TGTGCCACCAGCAGTCTTGGCCACAATGAGCAGTTCTTC. This sequence encodes CATSSLGHNEQFF. The full variable domain, rest sourced from reference TRBV15 and TRBJ2-1, is DAMVIQNPRYQVTQFGKPVTLSCSQTLNHNVMYWYQQKSSQAPKLLFHYYDKDFNNEADTPDNFQSRRPNTSFCFLDIRSPGLGDTAMYLCATSSLGHNEQFFGPGTRLTVL.

This clonotype was seen more than once but under ten times. The V and J genes are TRBV4-1 and TRBJ2-3; 8 nucleotides agree with TRBD1. CDR3 length: 16 amino acids. J gave up 11 bases and V 1 base, and 14 bases lay outside the gene matches. CDR1 is MGHRA and CDR2 is YSYEKL in the germline V gene. The CDR3 region is CASSQGTGNRIIGQYF. DNA of the CDR3: TGCGCCAGCAGCCAAGGGACAGGGAATAGGATTATAGGGCAGTATTTT.

The table lists this clonotype with many counts. The J gene is TRBJ2-1, the V gene TRBV3-1, with D possibly being TRBD1 (5 bases). The germline V gene encodes CDR1 LGHDT and CDR2 YNNKEL (reference sequence). The CDR3 length is 14 residues. Trimming cost V 0 bases and J 8 bases, with 11 bases left between them. The CDR3 region is CASSQEVRGDEQFF. CDR3 nucleotide sequence: TGTGCCAGCAGCCAAGAAGTAAGGGGCGATGAGCAGTTCTTC.

This clonotype was seen at least ten times. At one end the junction does not follow the germline gene, possibly because of a read error. The chain links TRBV4-1 to TRBJ2-1; the D gene could be TRBD1 or TRBD2 (6 bases each). Looked up from germline, CDR1 is MGHRA and CDR2 is YSYEKL. This CDR3 is built from 14 residues. The CDR3 bases are TGCGCCAGCAGCAAAGAACGACTAGGACAGGAGCAGTTCTTC. Amino acids: CASSKERLGQEQFF.

This clonotype was counted ten times or more. The chain combines TRBV4-1 with TRBJ1-5; weak D call: TRBD1 (5 bases). V lost 1 base, J lost 0 bases, and 16 bases lay in between. CDR3 length equals 18 residues. In germline, CDR1 is MGHRA, CDR2 YSYEKL. The CDR3 protein is CASSQASFWGYSNQPQHF. In nucleotides, the CDR3 is TGCGCCAGCAGCCAAGCCTCCTTTTGGGGGTATAGCAATCAGCCCCAGCATTTT.

This chain joins TRBV6-4 and TRBJ1-2; 8 bases are a match to TRBD1. CDR3 length: 15 residues. The germline V gene has CDR1 MRHNA and CDR2 SNTAGT. J was trimmed by 7 bases and V by 0 bases; bases with no gene match: 7. The CDR3 coding sequence is TGTGCCAGCAGTGACTCGTCCGGGACAGGTCTTGGCTACACCTTC. Its translation is CASSDSSGTGLGYTF.

Ten or more counts support this clonotype. CDR3 nucleotides: TGTGCCAGCAGCCAAGACGGGACACAATCCTACGAGCAGTACTTC. This sequence encodes CASSQDGTQSYEQYF. V usage is TRBV3-1 and J usage is TRBJ2-7; D is possibly TRBD1 (6 bases). This CDR3 has 15 amino acids. The V and J ends lost 0 bases and 1 base respectively, with 10 bases between them. Germline V gives CDR1 LGHDT, CDR2 YNNKEL (reference sequence).

This clonotype was counted many times. This chain joins TRBV4-1 and TRBJ1-1; D unclear. The CDR3 is 11 residues long. V was cut by 0 bases and J by 11 bases, with 7 bases left in between. CDR1 is MGHRA and CDR2 is YSYEKL in the germline V gene. As DNA, the CDR3 is TGCGCCAGCAGCCAAGATTCATCGGCTTTCTTT. Encoded protein: CASSQDSSAFF.

The chain employs TRBV29-1 and TRBJ2-1; D possibly matches TRBD1 or TRBD2 (7 bases each). V was pared by 6 bases and J by 4 bases, with 22 bases between. Germline loops: CDR1 SQVTM, CDR2 ANQGSEA. This CDR3 spans 16 amino acids. As DNA, the CDR3 is TGCAGCGTCGCCTCAGCGGGGACAGAAATTTACAATGAGCAGTTCTTC. Its protein is CSVASAGTEIYNEQFF.

This clonotype was counted between two and nine times. The CDR3 is CSARDTTGSLSYEQYF. The CDR3 coding sequence is TGCAGTGCTAGAGATACAACAGGGAGCCTCTCCTACGAGCAGTACTTC. The gene calls are TRBV20-1 and TRBJ2-7; TRBD1 is a possible D gene (6 bases). Looked up from germline, CDR1 is DFQATT and CDR2 is SNEGSKA (reference sequence). The CDR3 totals 16 residues. Trimming stripped 0 bases from V and 0 bases from J, with 15 bases between.

This clonotype was seen at least ten times. The rearrangement joins TRBV5-1 to TRBJ2-7; 9 nucleotides agree with TRBD2. Trimming cost V 0 bases and J 0 bases; bases outside gene matches: 7. This CDR3 has 17 amino acids. Germline values: CDR1 SGHRS, CDR2 YFSETQ. CDR3 coding DNA: TGCGCCAGCAGCTTGGAGTTGGGTAGCGGGAGCTCCTACGAGCAGTACTTC. Translation: CASSLELGSGSSYEQYF.

This chain links TRBV12-3 or TRBV12-4 with TRBJ1-1; 11 bases map to TRBD1. CDR3 length: 15 amino acids. J lost 6 bases, V lost 5 bases, and 8 bases had no gene match. The CDR3 loop reads CASSKPGQGVSEAFF. In DNA form, the CDR3 reads TGTGCCAGCAGTAAGCCGGGACAGGGGGTTTCTGAAGCTTTCTTT.

This sequence joins TRBV4-1 and TRBJ2-3, with TRBD2 matching 11 bases. Per the germline V gene, CDR1 is MGHRA and CDR2 is YSYEKL. V was clipped by 5 bases and J by 5 bases; unmatched bases: 6. The CDR3 has 15 residues. The CDR3 loop reads CASSMTSGDKDTQYF. CDR3 DNA: TGCGCCAGCAGCATGACTAGCGGGGATAAAGATACGCAGTATTTT.

This chain connects TRBV12-3 or TRBV12-4 to TRBJ2-3, with 7 positions matching TRBD2. V lost 2 bases, J lost 9 bases, and 11 bases stayed unmatched. CDR3 length equals 15 residues. CDR3 loop: CASSLHGRDRGTQYF. CDR3 nucleotide sequence: TGTGCCAGCAGTTTACATGGGAGGGATCGGGGCACGCAGTATTTT.

This clonotype was seen only a few times. The chain joins TRBV11-2 to TRBJ2-1, with 14 nucleotides matching TRBD2. The V gene's germline CDR1 is SGHAT and CDR2 FQNNGV. The CDR3 runs 18 residues. V trimming: 4 bases; J trimming: 3 bases; junction bases outside the gene matches: 8. The CDR3 reads CASSYRLAGGPLYNEQFF. In DNA form, the CDR3 reads TGTGCCAGCAGCTACCGACTAGCGGGAGGGCCTCTCTACAATGAGCAGTTCTTC.

This clonotype was seen only a few times. The rearrangement links TRBV6-1 to TRBJ1-5, with 8 positions matching TRBD1. V lost 10 bases and J lost 2; bases outside the gene matches: 7. The germline V gene encodes CDR1 MNHNS and CDR2 SASEGT. The CDR3 covers 14 residues. The CDR3 is CATMQGARNQPQHF. CDR3 DNA sequence: TGTGCCACTATGCAGGGGGCGCGCAATCAGCCCCAGCATTTT.

This clonotype was picked up many times. V and J are TRBV4-1 and TRBJ2-3; D might be TRBD2 (5 bases). Trimming pared 0 bases from V and 2 bases from J, leaving 6 bases between. This CDR3 region has 14 residues. The germline gives CDR1 MGHRA, CDR2 YSYEKL. CDR3 coding DNA: TGCGCCAGCAGCCAAGAGACTAACACAGATACGCAGTATTTT. It codes for CASSQETNTDTQYF.